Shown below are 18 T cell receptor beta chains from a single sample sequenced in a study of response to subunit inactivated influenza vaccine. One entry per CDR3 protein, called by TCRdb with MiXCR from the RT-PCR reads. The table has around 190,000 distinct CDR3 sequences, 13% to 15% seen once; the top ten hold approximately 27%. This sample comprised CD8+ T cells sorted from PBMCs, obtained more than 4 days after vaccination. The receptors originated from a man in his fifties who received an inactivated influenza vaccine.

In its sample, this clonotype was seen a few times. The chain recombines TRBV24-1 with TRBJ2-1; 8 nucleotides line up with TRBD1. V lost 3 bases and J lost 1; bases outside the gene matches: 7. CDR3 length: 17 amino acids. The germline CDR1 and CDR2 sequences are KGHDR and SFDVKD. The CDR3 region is CATSDKGRQGSYNEQFF. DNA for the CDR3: TGTGCCACCAGTGATAAGGGTCGACAGGGGTCCTACAATGAGCAGTTCTTC.

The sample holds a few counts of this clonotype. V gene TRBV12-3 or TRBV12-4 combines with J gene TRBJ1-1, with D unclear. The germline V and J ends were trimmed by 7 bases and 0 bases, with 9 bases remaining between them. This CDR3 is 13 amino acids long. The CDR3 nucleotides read TGTGCCAGCACGATAGGGTTGAACACTGAAGCTTTCTTT. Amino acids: CASTIGLNTEAFF.

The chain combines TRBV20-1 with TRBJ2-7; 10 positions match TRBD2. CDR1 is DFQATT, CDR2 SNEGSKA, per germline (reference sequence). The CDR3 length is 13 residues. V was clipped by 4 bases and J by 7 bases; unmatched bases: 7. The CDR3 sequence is CSATSGRFREQYF. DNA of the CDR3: TGCAGTGCTACTAGCGGGAGATTTAGGGAGCAGTACTTC.

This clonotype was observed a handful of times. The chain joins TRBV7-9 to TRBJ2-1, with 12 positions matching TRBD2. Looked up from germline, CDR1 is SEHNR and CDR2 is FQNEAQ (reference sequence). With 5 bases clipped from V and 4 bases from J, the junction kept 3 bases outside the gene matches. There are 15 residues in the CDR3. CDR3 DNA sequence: TGTGCCAGCAGCGAGACTAGCGGGGGATACAATGAGCAGTTCTTC. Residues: CASSETSGGYNEQFF.

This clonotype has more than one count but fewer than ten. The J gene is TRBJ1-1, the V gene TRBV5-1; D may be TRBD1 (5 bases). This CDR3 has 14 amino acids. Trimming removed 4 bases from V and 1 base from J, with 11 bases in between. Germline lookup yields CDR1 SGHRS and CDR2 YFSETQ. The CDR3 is CASSPGPQNTEAFF. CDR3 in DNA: TGCGCCAGCAGCCCGGGACCGCAGAACACTGAAGCTTTCTTT. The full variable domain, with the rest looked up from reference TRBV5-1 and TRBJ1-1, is KAGVTQTPRYLIKTRGQQVTLSCSPISGHRSVSWYQQTPGQGLQFLFEYFSETQRNKGNFPGRFSGRQFSNSRSEMNVSTLELGDSALYLCASSPGPQNTEAFFGQGTRLTVV.

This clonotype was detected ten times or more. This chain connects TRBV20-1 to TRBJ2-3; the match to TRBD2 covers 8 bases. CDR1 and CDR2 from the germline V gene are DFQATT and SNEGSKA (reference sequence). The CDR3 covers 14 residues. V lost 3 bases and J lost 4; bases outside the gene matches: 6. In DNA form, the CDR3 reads TGCAGTGCTAGTTCGGGGGGGGACGCAGATACGCAGTATTTT. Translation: CSASSGGDADTQYF.

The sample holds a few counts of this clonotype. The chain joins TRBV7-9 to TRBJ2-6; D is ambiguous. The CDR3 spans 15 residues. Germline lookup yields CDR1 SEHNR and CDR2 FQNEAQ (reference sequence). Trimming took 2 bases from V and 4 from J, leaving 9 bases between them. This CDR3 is CASSLIGIGANVLTF. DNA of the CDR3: TGTGCCAGCAGCTTAATAGGGATCGGGGCCAACGTCCTGACTTTC.

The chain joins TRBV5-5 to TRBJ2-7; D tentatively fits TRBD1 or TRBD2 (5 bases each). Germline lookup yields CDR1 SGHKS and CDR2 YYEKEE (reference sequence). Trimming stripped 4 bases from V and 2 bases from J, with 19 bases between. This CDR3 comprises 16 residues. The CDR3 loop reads CASSTWGTDATYEQYF. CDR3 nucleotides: TGTGCCAGCAGCACATGGGGGACGGATGCCACCTACGAGCAGTACTTC. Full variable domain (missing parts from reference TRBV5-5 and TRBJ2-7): DAGVTQSPTHLIKTRGQQVTLRCSPISGHKSVSWYQQVLGQGPQFIFQYYEKEERGRGNFPDRFSARQFPNYSSELNVNALLLGDSALYLCASSTWGTDATYEQYFGPGTRLTVT.

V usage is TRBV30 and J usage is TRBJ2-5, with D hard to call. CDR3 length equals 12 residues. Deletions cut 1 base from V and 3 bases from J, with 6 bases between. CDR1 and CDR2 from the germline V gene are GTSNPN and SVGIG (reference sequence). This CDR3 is CAWSGLEETQYF. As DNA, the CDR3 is TGTGCCTGGAGTGGGCTAGAAGAGACCCAGTACTTC. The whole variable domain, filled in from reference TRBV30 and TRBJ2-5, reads SQTIHQWPATLVQPVGSPLSLECTVEGTSNPNLYWYRQAAGRGLQLLFYSVGIGQISSEVPQNLSASRPQDRQFILSSKKLLLSDSGFYLCAWSGLEETQYFGPGTRLLVL.

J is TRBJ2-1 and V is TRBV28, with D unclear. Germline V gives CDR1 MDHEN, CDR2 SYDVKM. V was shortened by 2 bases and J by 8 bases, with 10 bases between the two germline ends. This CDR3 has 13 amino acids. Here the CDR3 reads CASSLDPLDEQFF. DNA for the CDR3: TGTGCCAGCAGTTTAGATCCTTTAGATGAGCAGTTCTTC.

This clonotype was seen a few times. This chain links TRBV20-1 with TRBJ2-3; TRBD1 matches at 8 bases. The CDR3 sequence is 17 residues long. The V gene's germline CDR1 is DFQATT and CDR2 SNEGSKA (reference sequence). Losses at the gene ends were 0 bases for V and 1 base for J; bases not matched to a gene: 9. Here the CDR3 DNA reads TGCAGTGCTAGAGATCGACCAGGGGGCGCCGGCACAGATACGCAGTATTTT. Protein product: CSARDRPGGAGTDTQYF.

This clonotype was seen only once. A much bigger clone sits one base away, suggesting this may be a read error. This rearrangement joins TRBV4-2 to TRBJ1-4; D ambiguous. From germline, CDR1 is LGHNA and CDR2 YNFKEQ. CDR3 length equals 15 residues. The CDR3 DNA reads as TGTGCCAGCAGCCAAGATGGCATTGGCAATGAAAAACTGCTTTTT. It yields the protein CASSQDGIGNEKLLF.

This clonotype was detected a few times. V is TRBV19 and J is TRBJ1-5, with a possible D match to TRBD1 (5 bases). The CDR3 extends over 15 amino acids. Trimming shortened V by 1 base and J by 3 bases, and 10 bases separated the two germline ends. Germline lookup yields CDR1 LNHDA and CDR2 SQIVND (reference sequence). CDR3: CASSIARAINQPQHF. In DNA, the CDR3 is TGTGCCAGTAGTATAGCCAGGGCCATCAATCAGCCCCAGCATTTT.

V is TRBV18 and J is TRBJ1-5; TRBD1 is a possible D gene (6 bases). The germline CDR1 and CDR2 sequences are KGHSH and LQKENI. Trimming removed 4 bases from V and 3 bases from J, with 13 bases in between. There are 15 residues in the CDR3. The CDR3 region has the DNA TGTGCCAGCTCACGAAAGGGACAAAACAATCAGCCCCAGCATTTT. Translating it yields CASSRKGQNNQPQHF.

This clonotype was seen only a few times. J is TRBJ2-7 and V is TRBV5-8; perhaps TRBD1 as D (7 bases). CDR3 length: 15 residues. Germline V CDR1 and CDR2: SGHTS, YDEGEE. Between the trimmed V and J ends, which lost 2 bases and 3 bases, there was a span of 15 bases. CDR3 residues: CASSLGQGGVYEQYF. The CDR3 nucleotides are TGTGCCAGCAGCTTAGGGCAGGGGGGAGTCTACGAGCAGTACTTC.

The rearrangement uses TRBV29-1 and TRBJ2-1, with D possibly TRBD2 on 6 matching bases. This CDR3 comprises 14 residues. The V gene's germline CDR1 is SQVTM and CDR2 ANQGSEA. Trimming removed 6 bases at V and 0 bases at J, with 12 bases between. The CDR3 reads CSVPRGISYNEQFF. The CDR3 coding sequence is TGCAGCGTGCCCCGGGGGATCTCCTACAATGAGCAGTTCTTC.

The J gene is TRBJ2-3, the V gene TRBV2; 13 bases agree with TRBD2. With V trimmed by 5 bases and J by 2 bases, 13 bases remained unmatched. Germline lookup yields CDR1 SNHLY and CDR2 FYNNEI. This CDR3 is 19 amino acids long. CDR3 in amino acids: CASSTVPGLAGLDTDTQYF. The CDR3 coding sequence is TGTGCCAGCAGTACGGTCCCGGGACTAGCGGGACTTGACACAGATACGCAGTATTTT.

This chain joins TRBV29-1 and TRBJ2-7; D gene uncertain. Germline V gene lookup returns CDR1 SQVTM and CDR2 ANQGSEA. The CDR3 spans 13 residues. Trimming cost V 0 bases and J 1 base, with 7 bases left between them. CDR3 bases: TGCAGCGTTGAAGATCAGGAGTCCTACGAGCAGTACTTC. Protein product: CSVEDQESYEQYF.